The clone carrying this TCR beta chain was picked up a small number of times. Antigen: not known. A second PCR of roughly 7 to 11 cycles used a sample-barcoded 5' primer and a J-beta primer mix. A template-switch adaptor containing 12 random nucleotides labeled each cDNA molecule. TCRdb analysed the 5' RACE reads with MiXCR anew, one entry per CDR3 protein. The table has about 320,000 distinct CDR3 sequences, 25% to 30% seen once. The data were obtained in a study of blood T cells in healthy people across ages. Per sample, extraction of total RNA gave at least 5 micrograms in every case. Study-wide results and limits: Changes seen in expanded clonotypes were possibly confounded by donor CMV status left unknown.

The TCR originated in a woman aged 65 to 85 in good health. Sequences were obtained from blood.

The CDR3 nucleotides are TGTGCCAGCAGTCCTTCGGGGGGTAGGAGCAATCAGCCCCAGCATTTT. Translating gives CASSPSGGRSNQPQHF. The chain combines TRBV12-3 or TRBV12-4 with TRBJ1-5; D is possibly TRBD1 (5 bases). V lost 5 bases to trimming and J lost 1 base, with 15 bases between them. The CDR3 contains 16 residues.